Listed here is a single T cell receptor beta chain. What it binds is unknown. These data are taken from a study of cytomegalovirus exposure and HLA in healthy donors. 60 Vbeta and 13 Jbeta primers were used in PCR. Sequencing was performed with immunoSEQ multiplex PCR; in TCRdb, only in-frame clones are kept and a portion is missing. This sample has around 150,000 clones; under 80% occur once, and the top ten carry over 2%. Notes on the study in general: The authors later found most CMV-associated TCR beta chains appeared HLA-restricted.

Material for sequencing was PBMCs. This receptor was obtained from a female donor in good health and CMV-seronegative.

Written as DNA, the CDR3 is TGTGCCAGCAGCTCGGGACTATCCCAAGAGACCCAGTACTTC. It is translated as CASSSGLSQETQYF. The gene calls are TRBV7-3 and TRBJ2-5; 7 nucleotides align to TRBD2. With 4 bases clipped from V and 1 base from J, the junction kept 3 bases outside the gene matches. CDR1 SGHTA and CDR2 FQGTGA come from the germline V gene. The CDR3 covers 14 residues.